The 29 T cell receptor beta chains below all came from one sample that was sequenced in a study of T cell responses to AZD1222 COVID-19 vaccine. Here immunoSEQ multiplex PCR was the method, and the copy in TCRdb shows in-frame clones only, minus some. Among about 120,000 clones, 70% to 90% were seen once, and the ten largest hold around 3%. The sequencing here drew on peripheral blood, taken on day 0 of AZD1222 vaccination. These receptors were taken from an adult in good health.

With respect to this clone: Other DNA sequences in the sample encode the same CDR3. The CDR3 region has the DNA TGTGCCAGCAGCCCGCGAGGGGGCAATCAGCCCCAGCATTTT. Residues: CASSPRGGNQPQHF. The rearrangement joins TRBV3-1 (or the pseudogene TRBV3-2) to TRBJ1-5, with a weak D call TRBD1 (5 bases). The CDR3 runs 14 residues. The V gene lost 4 bases and the J gene lost 2 bases, with 9 bases spanning the gap. Germline V gives CDR1 LGHDT, CDR2 YNNKEL (reference sequence).

The V call is TRBV28, the J call TRBJ2-3, with D possibly matching TRBD1 (6 bases). This CDR3 region has 15 residues. The germline CDR1 and CDR2 sequences are MDHEN and SYDVKM. V lost 5 bases to trimming and J lost 3 bases, with 15 bases between them. CDR3 protein: CASSPGPQGTDTQYF. In DNA form, the CDR3 reads TGTGCCAGCAGTCCCGGGCCCCAGGGGACAGATACGCAGTATTTT.

This chain uses TRBV28 with TRBJ2-1, with TRBD2 identical over 9 bases. The CDR3 has 16 residues. The germline V gene encodes CDR1 MDHEN and CDR2 SYDVKM. Losses at the gene ends were 3 bases for V and 7 bases for J; bases not matched to a gene: 10. In nucleotides, the CDR3 is TGTGCCAGCAGTTTCGGGCGGGAGGGCCAGGGTAATGAGCAGTTCTTC. It codes for CASSFGREGQGNEQFF.

The CDR3: CASSPPGQGQAEAFF. CDR3 sequence (DNA): TGTGCCAGTAGTCCGCCCGGACAGGGACAAGCTGAAGCTTTCTTT. The rearrangement uses TRBV19 and TRBJ1-1; 8 nucleotides match TRBD1. V was pared by 5 bases and J by 6 bases, with 11 bases of the junction left unmatched. The CDR3 loop spans 15 amino acids. The germline CDR1 and CDR2 sequences are LNHDA and SQIVND (reference sequence).

With regard to this clone: This specimen includes other DNA sequences encoding the same CDR3. V and J are TRBV11-3 and TRBJ2-7, with 7 bases identical to TRBD2. Germline V gives CDR1 SGHNT, CDR2 YENEEA. J lost 4 bases, V lost 3 bases, and 3 bases had no gene match. This CDR3 has 13 amino acids. This chain's CDR3 is CASSLGGGYEQYF. CDR3 bases: TGTGCCAGCAGCTTGGGGGGAGGGTACGAGCAGTACTTC.

Of note for this clone: The same CDR3 arises from other DNA sequences in this sample as well. V gene TRBV18 combines with J gene TRBJ1-1; D unclear. CDR3 length equals 13 residues. Deletions cut 3 bases from V and 3 bases from J, with 8 bases between. The V gene's germline CDR1 is KGHSH and CDR2 LQKENI. The CDR3 DNA follows: TGTGCCAGCTCACCTGTTGGCTACACTGAAGCTTTCTTT. This encodes CASSPVGYTEAFF.

This rearrangement joins TRBV19 to TRBJ1-2; TRBD1 aligns across 7 bases. There are 13 residues in the CDR3. The germline V gene encodes CDR1 LNHDA and CDR2 SQIVND (reference sequence). J was trimmed by 2 bases and V by 7 bases; bases with no gene match: 4. CDR3 in amino acids: CASTPGQNYGYTF. The CDR3 nucleotides are TGTGCCAGTACCCCGGGACAGAACTATGGCTACACCTTC. The entire variable domain, with the rest obtained from reference TRBV19 and TRBJ1-2, is as follows: DGGITQSPKYLFRKEGQNVTLSCEQNLNHDAMYWYRQDPGQGLRLIYYSQIVNDFQKGDIAEGYSVSREKKESFPLTVTSAQKNPTAFYLCASTPGQNYGYTFGSGTRLTVV.

This clone has just one count. The chain uses TRBV7-3 and TRBJ2-5; 10 positions match TRBD2. The length of the CDR3 is 16 residues. The V and J ends lost 1 base and 5 bases, in that order; junction bases with no gene match: 7. The germline V gene encodes CDR1 SGHTA and CDR2 FQGTGA. CDR3 residues: CASSLSVAGGRETQYF. The CDR3 DNA follows: TGTGCCAGCAGCTTAAGTGTAGCGGGAGGCCGGGAGACCCAGTACTTC.

V is TRBV28 and J is TRBJ1-5; no reliable D call. This CDR3 is 17 amino acids long. The ends were cut back, 6 bases at V and 4 bases at J, with 22 bases in the middle. Germline V gives CDR1 MDHEN, CDR2 SYDVKM. CDR3 DNA: TGTGCCAGCAGCTCGCCCTTTGTTGGCGGCAGTAATCAGCCCCAGCATTTT. Translated: CASSSPFVGGSNQPQHF. The complete variable domain, with remaining parts taken from reference TRBV28 and TRBJ1-5, reads DVKVTQSSRYLVKRTGEKVFLECVQDMDHENMFWYRQDPGLGLRLIYFSYDVKMKEKGDIPEGYSVSREKKERFSLILESASTNQTSMYLCASSSPFVGGSNQPQHFGDGTRLSIL.

The V call is TRBV4-1, the J call TRBJ1-1; 11 bases line up with TRBD1. Germline V gene sequence: CDR1 MGHRA, CDR2 YSYEKL. J lost 8 bases, V lost 2 bases, and 4 bases had no gene match. CDR3 length: 14 residues. CDR3 nucleotide sequence: TGCGCCAGCAGCCAACCCGGGACAGGGGGAGAAGCTTTCTTT. Translated: CASSQPGTGGEAFF.

The V and J genes are TRBV3-1 (or the pseudogene TRBV3-2) and TRBJ1-6; TRBD1 aligns across 11 bases. CDR3 length: 15 amino acids. J lost 8 bases, V lost 2 bases, and 2 bases had no gene match. The germline V gene has CDR1 LGHDT and CDR2 YNNKEL (reference sequence). The CDR3 nucleotides read TGTGCCAGCAGCCAACCGGGACAGGGGGATTCACCCCTCCACTTT. Protein sequence: CASSQPGQGDSPLHF.

V and J are TRBV18 and TRBJ1-2; D not resolved. The length of the CDR3 is 13 residues. The V end was cut by 3 bases, the J end by 7 bases, with 12 bases between. Germline V CDR1 and CDR2: KGHSH, LQKENI. The CDR3 is CASSPQDPGGYTF. In nucleotides, the CDR3 is TGTGCCAGCTCACCTCAAGACCCCGGTGGCTACACCTTC. The variable domain in full, with the rest retrieved from reference TRBV18 and TRBJ1-2, is NAGVMQNPRHLVRRRGQEARLRCSPMKGHSHVYWYRQLPEEGLKFMVYLQKENIIDESGMPKERFSAEFPKEGPSILRIQQVVRGDSAAYFCASSPQDPGGYTFGSGTRLTVV.

The chain has TRBV28 and TRBJ1-4; 8 bases map to TRBD1. V was clipped by 5 bases and J by 6 bases; unmatched bases: 8. CDR3 size: 15 residues. Germline V gene sequence: CDR1 MDHEN, CDR2 SYDVKM. DNA of the CDR3: TGTGCCAGCAGTCCTGACAGGGGAGGATATGAAAAACTGTTTTTT. Its protein is CASSPDRGGYEKLFF.

This clone was found once. The chain combines TRBV19 with TRBJ1-2, with D possibly matching TRBD1 (6 bases). CDR1 LNHDA and CDR2 SQIVND come from the germline V gene (reference sequence). Trimming took 5 bases from V and 4 from J, leaving 11 bases between them. The CDR3 is 13 residues long. The CDR3 coding sequence is TGTGCCAGTAGTCCGGGACATAGCTATGGCTACACCTTC. Amino acid sequence: CASSPGHSYGYTF.

The chain couples TRBV4-1 to TRBJ1-1; the D is unclear. The V and J ends lost 1 base and 8 bases respectively, with 11 bases between them. This CDR3 is 13 amino acids long. CDR1 is MGHRA and CDR2 is YSYEKL in the germline V gene. As DNA, the CDR3 is TGCGCCAGCAGCCAAGTCCCTTTGTTAGAAGCTTTCTTT. This translates into CASSQVPLLEAFF.

This chain links TRBV6-5 with TRBJ2-3; D assignment may be TRBD1 or TRBD2 (6 bases each). Germline V gives CDR1 MNHEY, CDR2 SVGAGI. This CDR3 contains 14 residues. Trimming took off 5 bases at V and 9 bases at J, with 18 bases between the two ends. The chain's CDR3 is CASSLGGPQDTQYF. CDR3 coding DNA: TGTGCCAGCAGTCTAGGGGGGCCCCAGGACACGCAGTATTTT.

The chain uses TRBV10-3 and TRBJ2-1; the match to TRBD2 covers 8 bases. This CDR3 spans 15 amino acids. The J segment lost 9 bases and the V segment lost 7 bases, leaving 14 bases of the junction unmatched. CDR1 is ENHRY and CDR2 is SYGVKD in the germline V gene. For the CDR3, the DNA is TGTGCCATCAAAGAGGGGAGCGGGAGTGTCGGTGAGCAGTTCTTC. Amino acids: CAIKEGSGSVGEQFF.

The chain couples TRBV9 to TRBJ1-2; TRBD1 agrees at 8 bases. Germline V gene lookup returns CDR1 SGDLS and CDR2 YYNGEE. The CDR3 is 15 amino acids. With 0 bases clipped from V and 4 bases from J, the junction kept 5 bases outside the gene matches. The CDR3 sequence: CASSVAGTGVYGYTF. The CDR3 bases are TGTGCCAGCAGCGTAGCCGGGACAGGAGTCTATGGCTACACCTTC.

The chain has TRBV5-5 and TRBJ1-5, with a weak D call TRBD1 (5 bases). The germline CDR1 and CDR2 sequences are SGHKS and YYEKEE (reference sequence). The CDR3 is made up of 13 amino acids. Trimming pared 1 base from V and 4 bases from J, leaving 6 bases between. The CDR3 DNA follows: TGTGCCAGCAGCTTGTCAGGGAATCAGCCCCAGCATTTT. Translating gives CASSLSGNQPQHF.

This sequence joins TRBV28 and TRBJ1-2, with TRBD1 matching 7 bases. The CDR3 runs to 12 residues. Per the germline V gene, CDR1 is MDHEN and CDR2 is SYDVKM. The CDR3 nucleotides read TGTGTCGTGGGAGGGGGCGGTTATGGCTACACCTTC. It yields the protein CVVGGGGYGYTF.

The chain joins TRBV14 to TRBJ2-1; a weak D match, TRBD1 (6 bases). Germline V gene data show CDR1 as SGHDN and CDR2 as FVKESK. V lost 0 bases and J 0 bases, leaving 9 bases between the germline ends. This CDR3 is built from 16 residues. The CDR3 here is CASSQETGDSYNEQFF. The DNA of the CDR3 is TGTGCCAGCAGCCAAGAGACAGGTGACTCCTACAATGAGCAGTTCTTC. The variable domain in full, completed from reference TRBV14 and TRBJ2-1, reads EAGVTQFPSHSVIEKGQTVTLRCDPISGHDNLYWYRRVMGKEIKFLLHFVKESKQDESGMPNNRFLAERTGGTYSTLKVQPAELEDSGVYFCASSQETGDSYNEQFFGPGTRLTVL.

Of note for this clone: One end of the junction varies from germline; a read error may be responsible. The chain links TRBV7-9 to TRBJ2-5, with unresolved D. Germline CDR1 reads SEHNR; CDR2 reads FQNEAQ (reference sequence). This CDR3 region has 14 residues. CDR3 nucleotides: TGTGCCAGCAGCCTCCCGGCCCGCCAAGGGACCCAGTACTTC. Translating it yields CASSLPARQGTQYF.

The rearrangement joins TRBV7-2 to TRBJ2-4; the match to TRBD1 covers 8 bases. This CDR3 is built from 15 residues. CDR1 and CDR2 from the germline V gene are SGHTA and FQGNSA. V lost 2 bases and J lost 6; bases outside the gene matches: 6. The CDR3: CASSLSRTGRNIQYF. The CDR3 region has the DNA TGTGCCAGCAGCTTATCGCGGACAGGGAGAAACATTCAGTACTTC.

The gene calls are TRBV5-6 and TRBJ1-1, with D unresolved. The germline CDR1 and CDR2 sequences are SGHDT and YYEEEE. Trimming took 1 base from V and 1 from J, leaving 14 bases between them. This CDR3 has 16 residues. This CDR3 reads CASSLMGRAGNTEAFF. DNA of the CDR3: TGTGCCAGCAGCTTGATGGGTAGAGCAGGGAACACTGAAGCTTTCTTT.

The chain has TRBV3-1 (or the pseudogene TRBV3-2) and TRBJ1-2; tentatively, D is TRBD1 (5 bases). This CDR3 spans 15 amino acids. Germline V gene lookup returns CDR1 LGHDT and CDR2 YNNKEL (reference sequence). Trimming removed 3 bases from V and 4 bases from J, with 15 bases in between. CDR3 amino acids: CASSHKEAGLYGYTF. CDR3 nucleotide sequence: TGTGCCAGCAGCCACAAGGAGGCAGGGCTCTATGGCTACACCTTC.

This chain joins TRBV28 and TRBJ1-3, with D unresolved. This CDR3 spans 12 amino acids. V shed 6 bases and J shed 4 bases, with 7 bases lying between them. CDR1 and CDR2 from the germline V gene are MDHEN and SYDVKM. The DNA for the CDR3 is TGTGCCAGCAGCCCGCCCGGAAACACCATATATTTT. It encodes CASSPPGNTIYF.

This rearrangement joins TRBV7-2 to TRBJ2-3; 10 positions agree with TRBD2. V lost 0 bases and J lost 6; bases outside the gene matches: 6. The CDR3 is 16 residues long. Germline V gene sequence: CDR1 SGHTA, CDR2 FQGNSA. The CDR3 DNA sequence: TGTGCCAGCAGCTTAGCCGCTAGCGGGGGATATGATACGCAGTATTTT. As protein: CASSLAASGGYDTQYF.

The J gene is TRBJ2-5, the V gene TRBV4-2; TRBD2 matches 8 bases. Germline V gene data show CDR1 as LGHNA and CDR2 as YNFKEQ. Losses at the gene ends were 3 bases for V and 4 bases for J; bases not matched to a gene: 13. This CDR3 contains 17 residues. In nucleotides, the CDR3 is TGTGCCAGCAGCCATGGAATATCGTCGGGGGGGCCAGAGACCCAGTACTTC. The encoded protein is CASSHGISSGGPETQYF.

The chain uses TRBV6-5 and TRBJ1-1, with D maybe TRBD1 (5 bases). Per the germline V gene, CDR1 is MNHEY and CDR2 is SVGAGI. Trimming removed 7 bases from V and 5 bases from J, with 11 bases in between. CDR3 size: 12 residues. CDR3 nucleotides: TGTGCCAGCAAGAGATGGGGGACTGAAGCTTTCTTT. Amino acid sequence: CASKRWGTEAFF.